Presented here are 31 T cell receptor beta chains from one specimen sequenced in a study of T-cell memory formation after mild COVID-19. TCRdb processed the 5' RACE reads anew with MiXCR; each CDR3 protein has one entry. The table shows 350,000 to 450,000 distinct CDR3 sequences, with over 15% occurring only once. The material sequenced was PBMCs or a T cell subset sorted from them (not recorded which). The source of these receptors is an adult woman who had mild COVID-19 (a few samples of this study predate the infection). Cell type and time point are not known.

This clonotype appeared many times. This chain uses TRBV20-1 with TRBJ1-2; 10 bases align to TRBD1. Germline values: CDR1 DFQATT, CDR2 SNEGSKA (reference sequence). Trimming at V came to 0 bases and at J to 6 bases, leaving 10 bases not matched to a gene. The CDR3 extends over 16 amino acids. The CDR3 loop reads CSARENPGQGRDGYTF. The CDR3 DNA reads as TGCAGTGCTAGAGAGAATCCGGGACAGGGGCGGGATGGCTACACCTTC.

The V and J genes are TRBV20-1 and TRBJ2-1, with 9 bases identical to TRBD2. Germline CDR1 is DFQATT and CDR2 is SNEGSKA (reference sequence). After removal of 6 bases from V and 8 bases from J, the junction contained 8 bases not matched to a gene. The CDR3 totals 13 residues. This chain's CDR3 is CSASGLAGDEQFF. The DNA for the CDR3 is TGCAGTGCGTCGGGACTAGCTGGCGATGAGCAGTTCTTC.

J is TRBJ2-1 and V is TRBV4-1; D is unclear. CDR1 is MGHRA and CDR2 is YSYEKL in the germline V gene. Trimming took 4 bases from V and 6 from J, leaving 10 bases between them. This CDR3 spans 13 amino acids. Here the CDR3 DNA reads TGCGCCAGCAGCCTGGCTCAGAGCAATGAGCAGTTCTTC. Translated, it gives CASSLAQSNEQFF.

The chain links TRBV12-3 or TRBV12-4 to TRBJ1-2; D unclear. This CDR3 is built from 13 residues. V lost 1 base to trimming and J lost 4 bases, with 7 bases between them. DNA of the CDR3: TGTGCCAGCAGTTTAGGCAGAGTCTATGGCTACACCTTC. This encodes CASSLGRVYGYTF.

The rearrangement uses TRBV7-8 and TRBJ2-1; D is possibly TRBD2 (6 bases). CDR1 and CDR2 (germline): SGHVS, FQNEAQ. V gave up 1 base and J gave up 4 bases, with 20 bases separating them. This CDR3 has 18 residues. The CDR3 nucleotides are TGTGCCAGCAGCTTAGGGTCGGGACTCCAAACCGGGTACAATGAGCAGTTCTTC. Translated: CASSLGSGLQTGYNEQFF.

This clonotype was picked up many times. At one of its ends the junction is not consistent with the germline gene, which may arise from a read error. V usage is TRBV7-9 and J usage is TRBJ2-7; D unresolved. CDR3 length: 12 residues. The germline gives CDR1 SEHNR, CDR2 FQNEAQ (reference sequence). The CDR3 is CASSPPSYEQYF. The CDR3 coding sequence is TGCGCCAGCAGCCCGCCTAGCTACGAGCAGTACTTC.

This sequence joins TRBV9 and TRBJ2-7; D is undetermined. V was pared by 4 bases and J by 7 bases, with 18 bases between. In germline, CDR1 is SGDLS, CDR2 YYNGEE. This CDR3 spans 14 amino acids. The DNA for the CDR3 is TGTGCCAGCAGCCCCAGTTCGGGTGTCGTAGAGCAGTACTTC. This codes for CASSPSSGVVEQYF.

This clonotype was counted only a few times. The chain recombines TRBV3-1 with TRBJ1-4, with TRBD1 as a possible D gene (5 bases). The ends were cut back, 3 bases at V and 10 bases at J, with 18 bases in the middle. The germline V gene encodes CDR1 LGHDT and CDR2 YNNKEL (reference sequence). This CDR3 has 15 amino acids. This CDR3 is CASSQDDRLRGKLFF. CDR3 DNA: TGTGCCAGCAGCCAGGATGACCGCCTTAGGGGAAAACTGTTTTTT.

V is TRBV11-2 and J is TRBJ2-1; TRBD2 aligns across 9 bases. The germline CDR1 and CDR2 sequences are SGHAT and FQNNGV. V gave up 3 bases and J gave up 7 bases; unmatched junction bases: 10. CDR3 length equals 16 residues. CDR3 in DNA: TGTGCCAGCAGCTTGATGTCTAGCGGGATACAGAATGAGCAGTTCTTC. Translation: CASSLMSSGIQNEQFF.

This chain links TRBV6-5 with TRBJ1-6; 9 positions agree with TRBD1. CDR3 length: 16 residues. After removal of 0 bases from V and 8 bases from J, the junction contained 5 bases not matched to a gene. Germline V CDR1 and CDR2: MNHEY, SVGAGI. CDR3 DNA sequence: TGTGCCAGCAGTTACTCGGGGGGACAGGGCCATTCACCCCTCCACTTT. Translating gives CASSYSGGQGHSPLHF.

The chain uses TRBV4-3 and TRBJ1-1; maybe TRBD1 (5 bases). From germline, CDR1 is LGHNA and CDR2 YSLEER. The CDR3 is 13 amino acids. The germline V and J ends were trimmed by 0 bases and 6 bases, with 8 bases remaining between them. The CDR3 coding sequence is TGCGCCAGCAGCCAAGAGGGACGACCTGAAGCTTTCTTT. Protein product: CASSQEGRPEAFF.

Notes on this clonotype: Compared with germline, one end of the junction differs, possibly owing to a read error. CDR3 DNA: TGCAGCGCTAGAGAGGGGTACAGGCGGCTTTTT. This encodes CSAREGYRRLF. The chain joins TRBV29-1 to TRBJ1-4; TRBD1 might be the D (5 bases). The V gene's germline CDR1 is SQVTM and CDR2 ANQGSEA. This CDR3 region has 11 residues.

The sample holds a few counts of this clonotype. The chain joins TRBV6-5 to TRBJ2-4; 7 positions agree with TRBD1. Germline loops: CDR1 MNHEY, CDR2 SVGAGI. V trimming: 5 bases; J trimming: 7 bases; junction bases outside the gene matches: 8. This CDR3 region has 14 residues. The CDR3 sequence: CASSPLGRGNIQYF. The CDR3 nucleotides are TGTGCCAGCAGTCCTCTGGGCAGGGGGAACATTCAGTACTTC.

The rearrangement links TRBV5-5 to TRBJ2-3; 8 bases map to TRBD1. This CDR3 has 17 residues. After removal of 0 bases from V and 5 bases from J, the junction contained 11 bases not matched to a gene. Germline V gives CDR1 SGHKS, CDR2 YYEKEE (reference sequence). This CDR3 is CASSLGPGTGGLDTQYF. The CDR3 DNA sequence: TGTGCCAGCAGCTTGGGCCCTGGGACAGGCGGTCTAGATACGCAGTATTTT.

This clonotype showed up just once. The gene calls are TRBV7-3 and TRBJ2-3; 11 bases are a match to TRBD2. V shed 5 bases, J shed 4 bases, and the junction held 5 bases outside the gene matches. The CDR3 is 15 amino acids. CDR1 and CDR2 from the germline V gene are SGHTA and FQGTGA. The CDR3 region is CASSLLAGVSDTQYF. CDR3 DNA: TGTGCCAGCAGCCTACTAGCGGGAGTATCAGATACGCAGTATTTT. The variable domain in full, completed from reference TRBV7-3 and TRBJ2-3, reads GAGVSQTPSNKVTEKGKYVELRCDPISGHTALYWYRQSLGQGPEFLIYFQGTGAADDSGLPNDRFFAVRPEGSVSTLKIQRTERGDSAVYLCASSLLAGVSDTQYFGPGTRLTVL.

V is TRBV4-3 and J is TRBJ2-7, with no clear D. The CDR3 totals 14 residues. Germline V lookup: CDR1 LGHNA, CDR2 YSLEER. Deletions cut 0 bases from V and 7 bases from J, with 13 bases between. The CDR3 spells CASSQDRRPGEQYF. DNA of the CDR3: TGCGCCAGCAGCCAAGATCGTCGGCCGGGTGAGCAGTACTTC.

The V gene is TRBV13, the J gene TRBJ1-2; no firm D call. Deletions cut 1 base from V and 6 bases from J, with 6 bases between. Germline V lookup: CDR1 PRHDT, CDR2 FYEKMQ (reference sequence). The length of the CDR3 is 12 residues. The chain's CDR3 is CASSLDQNGYTF. DNA of the CDR3: TGTGCCAGCAGCTTAGATCAGAATGGCTACACCTTC.

The chain employs TRBV2 and TRBJ2-7, with D uncertain. Germline V lookup: CDR1 SNHLY, CDR2 FYNNEI. The CDR3 loop spans 12 amino acids. V was trimmed by 6 bases and J by 4 bases, leaving 10 bases between them. CDR3 in DNA: TGTGCCAGCAGGAGAAAGGAATACGAGCAGTACTTC. This codes for CASRRKEYEQYF.

The chain joins TRBV30 to TRBJ1-6, with 9 bases matching TRBD1. Germline V CDR1 and CDR2: GTSNPN, SVGIG (reference sequence). The CDR3 consists of 15 residues. The J segment lost 5 bases and the V segment lost 0 bases, leaving 2 bases of the junction unmatched. The CDR3 DNA reads TGTGCCTGGAGTGTAAGGGACAGGGATAATTCACCCCTCCACTTT. It encodes CAWSVRDRDNSPLHF.

This clonotype was seen more than once but under ten times. This chain joins TRBV27 and TRBJ1-2, with 8 bases that match TRBD1. The V gene end was trimmed by 5 bases and the J gene end by 4 bases; junction bases not matched to a gene: 9. The CDR3 has 15 amino acids. Germline V gene lookup returns CDR1 MNHEY and CDR2 SMNVEV (reference sequence). CDR3 region: CASSDRGRPLYGYTF. CDR3 nucleotides: TGTGCCAGCAGTGACAGGGGCCGACCTCTCTATGGCTACACCTTC.

This clonotype turned up a few times. This chain uses TRBV6-4 with TRBJ1-2, with D perhaps matching TRBD1 (5 bases). Germline CDR1 and CDR2: MRHNA and SNTAGT. V gave up 3 bases and J gave up 4 bases, with 15 bases separating them. The CDR3 loop spans 15 amino acids. The CDR3, as DNA: TGTGCCAGCAGTGATCGGGCAGATGGGGGCTATGGCTACACCTTC. Residues: CASSDRADGGYGYTF.

The chain carries TRBV15 and TRBJ1-1; D possibly corresponds to TRBD1 (5 bases). V shed 5 bases and J shed 7 bases, with 17 bases lying between them. CDR1 is LNHNV and CDR2 is YYDKDF in the germline V gene (reference sequence). The CDR3 runs 14 residues. The CDR3 protein is CATSSSFDRDEAFF. For the CDR3, the DNA is TGTGCCACCAGCTCGAGCTTTGACAGAGATGAAGCTTTCTTT.

In this sample, this clonotype turned up a few times. The V call is TRBV4-1, the J call TRBJ2-7, with TRBD1 matching over 8 bases. CDR1 is MGHRA and CDR2 is YSYEKL in the germline V gene. The CDR3 consists of 14 residues. Trimming at V came to 4 bases and at J to 5 bases, leaving 7 bases not matched to a gene. This CDR3 reads CASSRGAQGDEQYF. The CDR3 DNA reads as TGCGCCAGCAGCCGAGGTGCACAGGGGGACGAGCAGTACTTC.

This clonotype occurred a few times. The genes are TRBV15 and TRBJ1-3; no reliable D call. This CDR3 is built from 14 residues. CDR1 and CDR2 (germline): LNHNV, YYDKDF (reference sequence). The germline V and J ends were trimmed by 5 bases and 0 bases, with 8 bases remaining between them. CDR3 nucleotide sequence: TGTGCCACCAGCGCGGAGAGCTCTGGAAACACCATATATTTT. This encodes CATSAESSGNTIYF.

This clonotype was seen only a few times. V and J are TRBV29-1 and TRBJ2-1; D is possibly TRBD2 (5 bases). Trimming shortened V by 3 bases and J by 10 bases, and 19 bases separated the two germline ends. The CDR3 runs 14 residues. Looked up from germline, CDR1 is SQVTM and CDR2 is ANQGSEA. Here the CDR3 DNA reads TGCAGCGTTGAGGGCTTAGCGTCGCGGGTCGAGCAGTTCTTC. Protein product: CSVEGLASRVEQFF.

This chain links TRBV3-1 with TRBJ1-1; no firm D call. Trimming removed 4 bases at V and 5 bases at J, with 17 bases between. There are 15 residues in the CDR3. Germline CDR1 LGHDT, CDR2 YNNKEL (reference sequence). CDR3 bases: TGTGCCAGCAGCCGAGATAATACAAGAACGACTGAAGCTTTCTTT. Its translation is CASSRDNTRTTEAFF.

This clonotype was seen a handful of times. The genes are TRBV7-8 and TRBJ2-7, with 10 bases aligning to TRBD2. The J segment lost 12 bases and the V segment lost 6 bases, leaving 11 bases of the junction unmatched. This CDR3 is built from 13 residues. Germline V gene lookup returns CDR1 SGHVS and CDR2 FQNEAQ. CDR3 loop: CASSSGLAEIGYF. The CDR3 nucleotides are TGTGCCAGCAGTTCCGGACTAGCGGAGATCGGGTACTTC.

This clonotype was picked up a small number of times. V usage is TRBV28 and J usage is TRBJ1-2; weak D call: TRBD1 (6 bases). Germline CDR1 is MDHEN and CDR2 is SYDVKM. Trimming removed 2 bases at V and 1 base at J, with 8 bases between. The CDR3 has 14 residues. The CDR3 bases are TGTGCCAGCAGTTTACTACAGGGTAACTATGGCTACACCTTC. Translation gives CASSLLQGNYGYTF.

The chain links TRBV5-1 to TRBJ1-1; 7 nucleotides match TRBD1. Trimming took 3 bases from V and 1 from J; bases not matched to a gene: 6. The germline CDR1 and CDR2 sequences are SGHRS and YFSETQ. This CDR3 region has 15 residues. The CDR3 coding sequence is TGCGCCAGCAGCTGGAGGACAGGCGCGAACACTGAAGCTTTCTTT. Its translation: CASSWRTGANTEAFF.

This clonotype was observed a few times. The CDR3 nucleotides read TGTGCCAGCAGTTTAGGGCAGGGTCAGCCTGAAGCTTTCTTT. Its translation is CASSLGQGQPEAFF. The genes are TRBV12-3 or TRBV12-4 and TRBJ1-1, with D tentatively TRBD1 (5 bases). V lost 1 base to trimming and J lost 6 bases, with 12 bases between them. This CDR3 is built from 14 residues.

This clonotype showed up just a few times. The chain links TRBV9 to TRBJ2-3, with D hard to call. V was shortened by 0 bases and J by 6 bases, with 14 bases between the two germline ends. CDR3 length equals 15 residues. Germline V CDR1 and CDR2: SGDLS, YYNGEE. CDR3 sequence reads: CASSVGSFFGDTQYF. CDR3 nucleotides: TGTGCCAGCAGCGTAGGATCGTTCTTCGGGGATACGCAGTATTTT.